The clone carrying this T cell receptor beta chain is deemed medium-sized. Antigen unknown. Time point noted: technical triplicate 1. Unsorted libraries were derived from 2 million PBMCs stored at -80 C. These data are taken from a study of neurological immune-mediated disorders. Study-level findings and limits: No sharing of CDR3 amino acid sequences was observed among expanded clones across subjects, suggesting private repertoires in all groups.

Synthesis of cDNA was carried out by template-switch 5'RACE. The reaction used 10-nucleotide random UMIs. TCRdb independently ran MiXCR on the 5' RACE reads; one entry per CDR3 protein. The profile shows roughly 38,000 distinct CDR3 sequences, 11% of them singletons. Germline loops: CDR1 MNHNY, CDR2 SVGAGI (reference sequence). With 6 bases removed from V and 0 bases from J, the gap between germline ends came to 12 bases. The CDR3 loop spans 14 amino acids. The clonotype comes from a man between 60 and 70 years old with HTLV-1-associated myelopathy (HAM/TSP). V usage is TRBV6-6 and J usage is TRBJ2-7, with D possibly matching TRBD1 (6 bases). The material sequenced was PBMCs. For the CDR3, the DNA is TGTGCCAGCAGGCAGGGGAGCAGCTCCTACGAGCAGTACTTC. Encoded protein: CASRQGSSSYEQYF.